The rows below give T cell receptor beta chains drawn from one sample of a study of control samples from healthy donors and cancer patients. Clones were sequenced by immunoSEQ multiplex PCR, and TCRdb holds only the in-frame ones, with some missing. The profile shows approximately 82,000 clones, about 93% of them singletons. The sequenced material came from blood. These receptors were obtained from a woman aged 18-35 years in good health. Each CDR3 is given with its conserved first and last residue. The D gene is left open where the match is weak. Not all rows give a size; the values are once, few, many and, for expanded clones, a class.

TRBJ2-5 | 14 | TRBD2 | TRBV7-8 | NA | TGTGCCAGCAGCCCCCGGACTAGCGGAGAGACCCAGTACTTC | CASSPRTSGETQYF
TRBJ1-2 | 14 | NA | TRBV2 | NA | TGTGCCAGCAGTGGGGGCAGGGGACCTTATGGCTACACCTTC | CASSGGRGPYGYTF
TRBJ1-2 | 13 | NA | TRBV12-5 | NA | TGTGCTAGTTCGGAGGGACCCAACTATGGCTACACCTTC | CASSEGPNYGYTF
TRBJ1-2 | 15 | TRBD1 | TRBV10-3 | NA | TGTGCCATCAGCCCGGGACAGGGGGGCGTCAACTTGTACACCTTC | CAISPGQGGVNLYTF
TRBJ2-2 | 15 | NA | TRBV18 | NA | TGTGCCAGCTCACCACGTGGCGGGGACACCGGGGAGCTGTTTTTT | CASSPRGGDTGELFF
TRBJ2-7 | 17 | NA | TRBV27 | NA | TGTGCCAGCAGTTTAACCCTCAGTGGAGTGGGGACCTACGAGCAGTACTTC | CASSLTLSGVGTYEQYF
TRBJ2-3 | 17 | NA | TRBV7-6 | NA | TGTGCCAGCAGCTTAGTAGGTCCAGGGATAATCACAGATACGCAGTATTTT | CASSLVGPGIITDTQYF
TRBJ2-3 | 13 | TRBD1 | TRBV6-4 | NA | TGTGCCACTGGATCAGGGGGTGCAGATACGCAGTATTTT | CATGSGGADTQYF
TRBJ2-3 | 14 | NA | TRBV28 | NA | TGTGCCAGCATAGGACTAAACCTTTCAGATACGCAGTATTTT | CASIGLNLSDTQYF
TRBJ2-3 | 17 | NA | TRBV25-1 | once | TGTGCCAGCAGTGAACGGGGCGGGGTACTGGGCACAGATACGCAGTATTTT | CASSERGGVLGTDTQYF
TRBJ1-4 | 15 | NA | TRBV28 | NA | TGTGCCAGCAGTTTTTTAGACTTAAAAGATGAAAAACTGTTTTTT | CASSFLDLKDEKLFF
TRBJ2-1 | 13 | TRBD2 | TRBV10-1 | few | TGCGCCAGCACCGGACTAGCGGGAGGTGAGCAGTTCTTC | CASTGLAGGEQFF